This section outlines one TCR beta chain sequence together with its context. Its cognate antigen is unknown. Libraries were prepared by immunoSEQ multiplex PCR; TCRdb keeps only in-frame clonotypes and omits some of them. Found here are 2 million to 2.5 million clones, approximately 90% of them singletons; the top ten hold more than 0.35%. The CDR3 has 12 residues. V was trimmed by 7 bases and J by 2 bases, leaving 9 bases between them. CDR1 is MNHEY, CDR2 SVGAGI, per germline. The data were obtained in a study of shared clonotypes between healthy human individuals. Study details: Donor composition was a couple of women and three men, aged 18 to 49.

The CD4+ fraction was divided into a CD45RA+ naive subset and a CD45RA-negative memory subset. Findings of the study overall: Tissues were not sampled, only blood, and their repertoires likely differ. Naive subsets tended to show greater estimated richness than memory subsets.

The sequencing sample was made of naive CD4+ T cells from PBMCs. Described subset: CD45RA+ positively selected. The TCR was taken from a man younger than 35 in good health. Some clones in this sample may be carry-over from other donors' samples. The rearrangement uses TRBV6-5 and TRBJ2-7, with D uncertain. Here the CDR3 reads CASIGATYEQYF. CDR3 sequence (DNA): TGTGCCAGCATCGGCGCAACCTACGAGCAGTACTTC.